This TCR beta chain came from a study of blood T cells in healthy people across ages (dated by TCRdb to about 2015). Regarding the study in general: In model experiments, template switching captured about one uniquely barcoded TCR beta cDNA molecule for every two T cells. Using the same blood draw, the study looked at two additional independent replicas of 1 million unique cDNA reads for two donors, one aged 18 to 30 and the other aged 80 or older. The donors were divided into four age groups: young (average 16 years), middle-aged (around 37), aged (approximately 62) and long-lived (approximately 74). Age-related changes in TCR beta repertoire diversity were measured in the study by deep sequencing normalized with unique cDNA molecular identifiers. The paper as a whole reports these results and caveats: As age increased, observed TCR beta diversity per million T cells dropped in a roughly linear way, and a significant reduction was already evident by age about 40. Because donor CMV infection status was unknown, age-related changes in expanded clonotypes were potentially confounded. Bulk unsorted PBMC profiling prevented conclusive comparison of naive and antigen-experienced compartments. Compared with the aged group, more naive CD4+ T cells, fewer expanded clones and increased TCR diversity were shown by the long-lived group, suggesting age selection. Estimates of total diversity based on one million sequenced T cells were regarded as lower bounds and as underestimates. Observed TCR beta diversity correlated strongly with the percentage of naive T cells measured by flow cytometry.

This clonotype was detected only a few times. Its binding antigen is unknown. No base-level quality is on record; no much larger clone is a single base apart. CDR1 SEHNR and CDR2 FQNEAQ were looked up in the germline V gene (reference sequence). Reading from cysteine to phenylalanine, the CDR3 counts 11 amino acids. The DNA shown is the 33-base CDR3, in frame from base 1. The germline ends are 11 bases apart after V is trimmed by 7 bases and J by 10 bases. The donors were roughly 39 Caucasian individuals from Russia, aged roughly 6 to 100 years, who were systemically healthy. Around 9.8 milliliters of peripheral blood were collected from each donor into EDTA-treated Vacutainer tubes. Ficoll-Paque density-gradient centrifugation was used to isolate PBMCs, with at least 7 million per sample. Total RNA was extracted from PBMCs with Trizol reagent, with at least 5.5 micrograms obtained per sample. Naive CD45RAhigh/CD27high T cell percentages were measured by flow cytometry on a PBMC aliquot from every donor.

Library generation was performed with 5' RACE. The reads were generated on an Illumina HiSeq 2500. A second PCR of about 7 to 12 cycles was run with a J-beta primer mix and a sample-barcoded 5' primer. A unique molecular identifier was introduced onto each TCR beta cDNA molecule by a template-switch 5' adaptor carrying 12 random nucleotides. Each sample yielded at least 3 million CDR3-containing paired-end reads. All of the RNA was converted into first-strand cDNA using the Mint cDNA synthesis kit, with a TRBC-specific oligonucleotide serving as the primer. Following uracil-DNA glycosylase treatment, a first 18-cycle PCR with universal primers M1SS and BC2_uni_R was performed on all cDNA. In the paper's pipeline: For normalization, 1 million high-quality reads, each with a distinct molecular identifier, were randomly selected from each sample. Reads sharing molecular identifiers were discarded rather than binned into consensus sequences. CDR3 identification, clonotype clustering and error correction used MiTCR with a Q25 quality threshold and the strictest error-elimination algorithm. A nonparametric unseen species model using Euler transformation provided a lower-bound estimate of total TCR beta diversity. TCRdb reprocessed the public reads (quality trimming at Q25 with fastp, clone calling with MiXCR) and kept in-frame beta chains. Rows are combined by CDR3 protein, so each entry shows the most common genes and DNA. The V and J calls, along with clone size, are taken from TCRdb and not from the paper's own processing. This sample gives roughly 1 million distinct CDR3 sequences in total; under 30% of them show up just once. The ten most abundant clones make up about 0.72% of the sample.

This same sample was also taken into another study, of T cells of mothers and their children. In that second paper, the authors write: Nine systemically healthy Caucasian individuals served as donors, namely three mothers together with their six children. cDNA synthesis consumed the entire amount of extracted RNA, loaded at approximately 1.4 ug RNA in each 15 ul reaction. In the second PCR, the M1S primer introduced both the sample barcodes and 2-4 random nucleotides. More than 9 million TCR beta CDR3 reads were obtained from each mother, and some 3.2 million reads were obtained from each child. TCR recombination output is similarly shaped by thymic selection in related and unrelated pairs, with a minor effect exerted by inherited differences. Normalized repertoire overlap in related mother-child pairs was always slightly higher than in unrelated mother-child pairs, but the difference was never significant. Persistent microchimeric T cell clones were not detected, at a sensitivity of around 100 clones per million clonotypes. To look for features that set related mother-child pairs apart from unrelated individuals, the researchers ran deep NGS to compare the TCR beta repertoires of mothers and children. The mean age was about 40 +/- 4 years for the mothers and about 12 +/- 4 years for the children. After adapter ligation was performed with NEBNext reagents, the libraries were sequenced on an Illumina HiSeq 2000 with 100+100 nt paired-end reads. To prevent cross-contamination, the mother and child libraries were prepared one month apart and sequenced in separate runs. For each donor, somewhere between about 450,000 and 2,000,000 distinct TCR beta clonotypes were identified. Naive TCR beta clonotypes were estimated from low-frequency clonotypes matched to each donor's FACS-determined naive share, without sorting.

The chain employs TRBV7-9 and TRBJ2-4; 5 matching bases give a weak D call of TRBD1. Source material: blood. This TCR derives from a girl between 2 and 10 years old in good health. The DNA sequence is TGTGCCAGCACCGATCAGGGTATTCAGTACTTC. This encodes CASTDQGIQYF.